The 29 T cell receptor beta chains in this list originate from one sample, sequenced in a study of CD8 T cells in ankylosing spondylitis. Points from the study as a whole: Ankylosing spondylitis blood seemed to carry a telltale TCR beta motif made of eight highly homologous variants.

Their recognized antigens are unknown. A single record per CDR3 protein comes from TCRdb applying MiXCR to the 5' RACE reads. The sample includes approximately 520,000 distinct CDR3 sequences, under 5.5% seen only once; the top ten take under 4.5%. The specimen was blood, either unsorted or a sorted T cell fraction (not recorded which). The receptor source for this set is a male donor with ankylosing spondylitis.

At least ten counts were recorded for this clonotype. This rearrangement joins TRBV14 to TRBJ2-2, with 8 bases aligning to TRBD1. V shed 3 bases and J 4 bases; nucleotides not matched to a gene: 7. Germline lookup yields CDR1 SGHDN and CDR2 FVKESK. The CDR3 runs 16 residues. CDR3 bases: TGTGCCAGCAGCCAGGACAGGGTGTCGGTCACCGGGGAGCTGTTTTTT. It encodes CASSQDRVSVTGELFF.

This clonotype occurred many times. The CDR3 region has the DNA TGTGCCAGCAGCTCACCGGGACAGGGGGACTATGGCTACACCTTC. Amino acids: CASSSPGQGDYGYTF. This sequence joins TRBV7-9 and TRBJ1-2; 11 bases agree with TRBD1. The CDR3 is made up of 15 amino acids. V lost 4 bases and J lost 3; bases outside the gene matches: 4. Per the germline V gene, CDR1 is SEHNR and CDR2 is FQNEAQ (reference sequence). Supplemented by reference TRBV7-9 and TRBJ1-2, the full variable domain reads DTGVSQNPRHKITKRGQNVTFRCDPISEHNRLYWYRQTLGQGPEFLTYFQNEAQLEKSRLLSDRFSAERPKGSFSTLEIQRTEQGDSAMYLCASSSPGQGDYGYTFGSGTRLTVV.

In its sample, this clonotype was seen many times. V gene TRBV7-9 combines with J gene TRBJ1-1; 7 positions match TRBD1. Germline V gene lookup returns CDR1 SEHNR and CDR2 FQNEAQ (reference sequence). Germline trimming cut 6 bases from V and 4 bases from J; bases unmatched to any gene: 8. This CDR3 is built from 14 residues. This CDR3 is CASRTTGAATEAFF. The DNA of the CDR3 is TGTGCCAGCAGAACTACAGGGGCCGCCACTGAAGCTTTCTTT.

The sample holds a few counts of this clonotype. The chain couples TRBV6-2 or TRBV6-3 to TRBJ2-6, with no clear D. Trimming pared 0 bases from V and 4 bases from J, leaving 16 bases between. The germline V gene encodes CDR1 MNHEY and CDR2 SVGEGT. The CDR3 length is 18 residues. CDR3 amino acids: CASSYSVGRRAGANVLTF. Here the CDR3 DNA reads TGTGCCAGCAGTTACTCCGTTGGCCGTCGGGCAGGGGCCAACGTCCTGACTTTC.

The chain links TRBV11-2 to TRBJ1-1; D remains ambiguous. Germline V gene sequence: CDR1 SGHAT, CDR2 FQNNGV. V lost 6 bases and J lost 3, with 17 bases in between. This CDR3 has 15 amino acids. The CDR3 loop is CASSHTPVTYTEAFF. CDR3 sequence (DNA): TGTGCCAGCAGTCACACCCCGGTGACCTACACTGAAGCTTTCTTT.

Of note for this clonotype: The junction does not match germline at one end; this may be a read error. V and J are TRBV12-3 or TRBV12-4 and TRBJ1-5; D is unresolved. The CDR3 is 13 amino acids. The CDR3 protein is CASSRNEDQPRHF. The DNA of the CDR3 is TGTGCCAGCAGCCGGAATGAGGACCAGCCCCGGCATTTT.

In its sample, this clonotype was seen many times. The chain employs TRBV11-2 and TRBJ2-3; 8 bases align to TRBD1. Germline V lookup: CDR1 SGHAT, CDR2 FQNNGV. Germline trimming cut 3 bases from V and 5 bases from J; bases unmatched to any gene: 10. This CDR3 region has 16 residues. The DNA for the CDR3 is TGTGCCAGCAGCTTGCGACAGGGGAGGTTAGGAGATACGCAGTATTTT. Its translation: CASSLRQGRLGDTQYF. Combining the CDR3 with reference TRBV11-2 and TRBJ2-3 gives the whole variable domain EAGVAQSPRYKIIEKRQSVAFWCNPISGHATLYWYQQILGQGPKLLIQFQNNGVVDDSQLPKDRFSAERLKGVDSTLKIQPAKLEDSAVYLCASSLRQGRLGDTQYFGPGTRLTVL.

This clonotype was counted ten times or more. This chain uses TRBV12-3 or TRBV12-4 with TRBJ2-5, with 8 bases lining up with TRBD1. CDR3 length equals 15 residues. The ends lost 4 bases at V and 4 bases at J; junction bases unmatched: 8. The DNA for the CDR3 is TGTGCCAGCAGTTCTCGGATTGGACAGGGAGAGACCCAGTACTTC. Protein: CASSSRIGQGETQYF.

This clonotype has a count of ten or more. The genes are TRBV5-1 and TRBJ1-2, with 8 bases matching TRBD1. CDR3 length: 13 residues. V shed 4 bases and J 3 bases; nucleotides not matched to a gene: 2. Germline lookup yields CDR1 SGHRS and CDR2 YFSETQ. The DNA for the CDR3 is TGCGCCAGCAGCGGACAGGGAGACTATGGCTACACCTTC. Protein sequence: CASSGQGDYGYTF.

The V call is TRBV7-3, the J call TRBJ2-3; 10 positions agree with TRBD2. The germline V gene has CDR1 SGHTA and CDR2 FQGTGA. Trimming took 2 bases from V and 4 from J; bases not matched to a gene: 6. The CDR3 runs 16 residues. DNA of the CDR3: TGTGCCAGCAGCTTACTTAGCGGGGGGAGCGCAGATACGCAGTATTTT. Encoded protein: CASSLLSGGSADTQYF.

The V and J genes are TRBV28 and TRBJ2-1, with TRBD2 matching over 12 bases. The junction had 8 bases not matched to a gene; V was cut back by 3 bases and J by 5 bases. This CDR3 has 17 residues. Per germline, CDR1 MDHEN and CDR2 SYDVKM. In nucleotides, the CDR3 is TGTGCCAGCAGTTTTCTCTCTAGCGGGAGGGGCGACAATGAGCAGTTCTTC. Translating it yields CASSFLSSGRGDNEQFF.

This clonotype has ten or more counts. This chain joins TRBV20-1 and TRBJ2-7, with TRBD1 identical over 10 bases. CDR1 and CDR2 from the germline V gene are DFQATT and SNEGSKA (reference sequence). This CDR3 region has 14 residues. V was clipped by 3 bases and J by 6 bases; unmatched bases: 8. DNA of the CDR3: TGCAGTGCTAGGAAGGGACAGGGGAGGGGCGAGCAGTACTTC. It encodes CSARKGQGRGEQYF.

This clonotype appeared many times. V gene TRBV7-9 combines with J gene TRBJ2-5; TRBD1 is a possible D gene (6 bases). The CDR3 totals 13 residues. V gave up 3 bases and J gave up 7 bases, with 12 bases separating them. The germline gives CDR1 SEHNR, CDR2 FQNEAQ (reference sequence). CDR3 sequence: CASSFNREVTQYF. The CDR3 nucleotides are TGTGCCAGCAGCTTTAACAGGGAAGTGACCCAGTACTTC.

This clonotype was counted ten times or more. V is TRBV7-6 and J is TRBJ1-2; 7 bases map to TRBD1. The junction had 7 bases not matched to a gene; V was cut back by 0 bases and J by 6 bases. The CDR3 extends over 15 amino acids. CDR1 and CDR2 (germline): SGHVS, FNYEAQ. CDR3 amino acids: CASSLAGDRVDGYTF. CDR3 coding DNA: TGTGCCAGCAGCTTAGCCGGCGACAGGGTTGATGGCTACACCTTC.

A note on this clonotype: Being one base from a much bigger clone, this may be a read error. V gene TRBV4-3 combines with J gene TRBJ2-3, with a tentative D call TRBD2 (5 bases). The germline V gene encodes CDR1 LGHNA and CDR2 YSLEER. Trimming left V 3 bases short and J 2 bases short, with 12 bases between. The CDR3 length is 15 residues. CDR3 loop: CASSHDLLATDTQYF. The CDR3 DNA follows: TGCGCCAGCAGCCACGATCTCCTAGCCACAGATACGCAGTATTTT.

This clonotype was found once. The chain has TRBV4-2 and TRBJ1-4, with D maybe TRBD1 (5 bases). The CDR3 loop spans 13 amino acids. V was trimmed by 4 bases and J by 7 bases, leaving 10 bases between them. In germline, CDR1 is LGHNA, CDR2 YNFKEQ. This CDR3 is CASSPGRGEKLFF. CDR3 in DNA: TGTGCCAGCAGCCCGGGGCGGGGTGAAAAACTGTTTTTT.

This clonotype was detected many times. The chain recombines TRBV20-1 with TRBJ2-3; 11 nucleotides line up with TRBD2. Trimming at V came to 0 bases and at J to 3 bases, leaving 8 bases not matched to a gene. The CDR3 consists of 17 residues. Germline loops: CDR1 DFQATT, CDR2 SNEGSKA (reference sequence). CDR3 loop: CSARDLISSGGTDTQYF. The CDR3 DNA sequence: TGCAGTGCTAGAGATCTCATTTCTAGCGGGGGGACAGATACGCAGTATTTT.

This clonotype turned up a few times. The chain employs TRBV2 and TRBJ1-1; D remains unclear. V was shortened by 6 bases and J by 4 bases, with 15 bases between the two germline ends. Germline V gene sequence: CDR1 SNHLY, CDR2 FYNNEI. The length of the CDR3 is 14 residues. The CDR3 here is CASSLILTGTEAFF. CDR3 sequence (DNA): TGTGCCAGCAGCCTAATTCTTACGGGCACTGAAGCTTTCTTT.

This clonotype was detected ten times or more. This chain joins TRBV28 and TRBJ1-1; D ambiguous. Germline V lookup: CDR1 MDHEN, CDR2 SYDVKM. V lost 5 bases, J lost 6 bases, and 10 bases lay in between. CDR3 length: 12 residues. The CDR3 DNA is TGTGCCAGCAGTACCCTCCGGGCTGAAGCTTTCTTT. Translated: CASSTLRAEAFF.

This clonotype showed up many times. The chain carries TRBV5-5 and TRBJ1-1; D remains unclear. Germline assignment: CDR1 SGHKS and CDR2 YYEKEE (reference sequence). There are 12 residues in the CDR3. Trimming stripped 0 bases from V and 6 bases from J, with 6 bases between. This chain's CDR3 is CASSLAYAEAFF. CDR3 sequence (DNA): TGTGCCAGCAGCTTGGCCTATGCTGAAGCTTTCTTT.

The sample holds many counts of this clonotype. The chain couples TRBV20-1 to TRBJ2-5; TRBD2 aligns across 11 bases. Germline CDR1 DFQATT, CDR2 SNEGSKA (reference sequence). The CDR3 runs 16 residues. The V segment lost 7 bases and the J segment 5 bases; nucleotides outside the gene matches: 15. The CDR3 DNA is TGCAGTGTACAGCCTAGCGGGAGGTCCTGGGGCGAGACCCAGTACTTC. Translation: CSVQPSGRSWGETQYF.

The table lists this clonotype with many counts. The chain uses TRBV5-1 and TRBJ2-7, with D hard to call. Germline V gives CDR1 SGHRS, CDR2 YFSETQ. CDR3 length: 14 amino acids. The germline V and J ends were trimmed by 2 bases and 3 bases, with 12 bases remaining between them. The CDR3: CASSFRPENYEQYF. CDR3 DNA: TGCGCCAGCAGCTTCCGTCCAGAAAACTACGAGCAGTACTTC.

This clonotype was counted ten times or more. The rearrangement joins TRBV25-1 to TRBJ1-2, with D uncertain. This CDR3 comprises 13 residues. Germline V gives CDR1 MGHDK, CDR2 SYGVNS. The V end was cut by 8 bases, the J end by 3 bases, with 13 bases between. The CDR3 DNA reads TGTGCCAGCCGAAGATCTGTGCACTATGGCTACACCTTC. It yields the protein CASRRSVHYGYTF.

There are many counts of this clonotype. V gene TRBV9 combines with J gene TRBJ1-5; D not certain. Trimming removed 4 bases at V and 0 bases at J, with 11 bases between. CDR1 SGDLS and CDR2 YYNGEE come from the germline V gene. This CDR3 is 15 amino acids long. The CDR3 is CASSQGIYSNQPQHF. Written as DNA, the CDR3 is TGTGCCAGCAGCCAAGGCATCTATAGCAATCAGCCCCAGCATTTT.

There are many counts of this clonotype. V gene TRBV5-4 combines with J gene TRBJ2-5; D uncertain. V was cut by 4 bases and J by 5 bases, with 15 bases left in between. The germline V gene has CDR1 SGHNT and CDR2 YYREEE (reference sequence). This CDR3 contains 14 residues. CDR3 residues: CASSPLPMGETQYF. The CDR3 DNA reads as TGTGCCAGCAGCCCCCTGCCTATGGGGGAGACCCAGTACTTC. Using reference TRBV5-4 and TRBJ2-5 for the parts outside the CDR3, the full variable domain is ETGVTQSPTHLIKTRGQQVTLRCSSQSGHNTVSWYQQALGQGPQFIFQYYREEENGRGNFPPRFSGLQFPNYSSELNVNALELDDSALYLCASSPLPMGETQYFGPGTRLLVL.

The chain joins TRBV4-3 to TRBJ2-2; perhaps D is TRBD1 or TRBD2 (5 bases each). Germline loops: CDR1 LGHNA, CDR2 YSLEER. Trimming removed 4 bases from V and 2 bases from J, with 17 bases in between. This CDR3 contains 17 residues. The DNA for the CDR3 is TGCGCCAGCAGCCGTGCGGTGGGACGGGGTAACACCGGGGAGCTGTTTTTT. This encodes CASSRAVGRGNTGELFF.

Ten or more counts support this clonotype. This chain uses TRBV20-1 with TRBJ2-2; D is ambiguous. Germline loops: CDR1 DFQATT, CDR2 SNEGSKA (reference sequence). Trimming removed 5 bases from V and 2 bases from J, with 6 bases in between. The CDR3 is 12 amino acids. The CDR3 spells CSALSNTGELFF. As DNA, the CDR3 is TGCAGTGCTCTTTCCAACACCGGGGAGCTGTTTTTT.

This clonotype was found a few times. The V gene is TRBV5-4, the J gene TRBJ2-5; 15 nucleotides line up with TRBD2. The CDR3 totals 17 residues. Germline lookup yields CDR1 SGHNT and CDR2 YYREEE (reference sequence). V lost 4 bases and J lost 2; bases outside the gene matches: 6. The DNA for the CDR3 is TGTGCCAGCAGCCCAGGACTAGCGGGAGGGGGTCAAGAGACCCAGTACTTC. Its protein is CASSPGLAGGGQETQYF.

In its sample, this clonotype was seen many times. V and J are TRBV6-2 or TRBV6-3 and TRBJ2-5; 7 bases agree with TRBD1. There are 13 residues in the CDR3. The V gene end was trimmed by 7 bases and the J gene end by 14 bases; junction bases not matched to a gene: 16. The germline CDR1 and CDR2 sequences are MNHEY and SVGEGT. The CDR3 region has the DNA TGTGCCAGCATGAGGGGGCCCACCGGGTCGTTTTACTTC. Translation gives CASMRGPTGSFYF.